This passage covers 10 T cell receptor beta chains from one sample sequenced in a study of CD8+CD57+ T cells in acquired aplastic anemia. Genomic DNA, serving as template, underwent TCR beta VDJ and CDR3 profiling. TCRdb reprocessed the reads with MiXCR, giving one entry per CDR3 protein. The sample shows about 160,000 distinct CDR3 sequences, roughly 47% of them seen only once. Sequencing was performed on sorted CD4+, CD8+, or CD8+CD57+ T cells (not recorded which) from PBMCs. Receptors originate from a human donor in good health.

As concerns this clonotype: A read error is likely, as this CDR3 ends without the conserved phenylalanine or tryptophan. The chain carries TRBV10-3 and TRBJ2-7, with D perhaps being TRBD1 or TRBD2 (5 bases each). The CDR3 consists of 13 residues. Germline-derived CDR1 and CDR2 are ENHRY and SYGVKD. The CDR3: CASSRGRAGEQYY. CDR3 nucleotide sequence: TGTGCCAGCAGTAGGGGCAGGGCGGGCGAGCAGTACTAC.

The genes are TRBV19 and TRBJ1-2, with D unclear. The V end was cut by 3 bases, the J end by 3 bases, with 14 bases between. The V gene's germline CDR1 is LNHDA and CDR2 SQIVND (reference sequence). This CDR3 has 15 amino acids. In DNA form, the CDR3 reads TGTGCCAGTAGTATTGGCGGCAGCCGGGACTATGGCTACACCTTC. It is translated as CASSIGGSRDYGYTF.

The CDR3: CAWSRGGGFHTGELFF. The DNA of the CDR3 is TGTGCCTGGAGTCGGGGGGGGGGTTTCCACACCGGGGAGCTGTTTTTT. The chain recombines TRBV30 with TRBJ2-2; 8 positions match TRBD2. CDR3 length: 16 residues. The junction had 8 bases not matched to a gene; V was cut back by 2 bases and J by 3 bases. Germline V CDR1 and CDR2: GTSNPN, SVGIG (reference sequence). Full variable domain (outside the CDR3, taken from reference TRBV30 and TRBJ2-2): SQTIHQWPATLVQPVGSPLSLECTVEGTSNPNLYWYRQAAGRGLQLLFYSVGIGQISSEVPQNLSASRPQDRQFILSSKKLLLSDSGFYLCAWSRGGGFHTGELFFGEGSRLTVL.

In its sample, this clonotype was seen many times. The chain uses TRBV29-1 and TRBJ2-1, with 11 nucleotides matching TRBD2. V shed 4 bases, J shed 0 bases, and the junction held 5 bases outside the gene matches. In germline, CDR1 is SQVTM, CDR2 ANQGSEA. This CDR3 region has 16 residues. As DNA, the CDR3 is TGCAGCGTTGGCAGACTAGCGGGGAGCTCCTACAATGAGCAGTTCTTC. Amino acid sequence: CSVGRLAGSSYNEQFF.

V is TRBV2 and J is TRBJ2-7; TRBD1 aligns across 11 bases. This CDR3 has 13 amino acids. The V segment lost 9 bases and the J segment 3 bases; nucleotides outside the gene matches: 4. The V gene's germline CDR1 is SNHLY and CDR2 FYNNEI. CDR3 nucleotides: TGTGCCAGTCGGGACAGGGGGAGCTACGAGCAGTACTTC. This encodes CASRDRGSYEQYF.

This clonotype was counted many times. The J gene is TRBJ2-1, the V gene TRBV6-2 or TRBV6-3, with no clear D. Germline CDR1 MNHEY, CDR2 SVGEGT. Trimming stripped 0 bases from V and 14 bases from J, with 11 bases between. This CDR3 comprises 12 residues. In DNA form, the CDR3 reads TGTGCCAGCAGTTACTCGACATTCATTGAGTTCTTC. Its protein is CASSYSTFIEFF.

This clonotype has at least ten counts. The chain couples TRBV4-2 to TRBJ2-3, with TRBD2 matching over 8 bases. CDR1 and CDR2 from the germline V gene are LGHNA and YNFKEQ. The length of the CDR3 is 16 residues. J lost 2 bases, V lost 4 bases, and 8 bases had no gene match. The DNA of the CDR3 is TGTGCCAGCAGCCTGAAAGTGACTAGCGTCACAGATACGCAGTATTTT. Amino acid sequence: CASSLKVTSVTDTQYF.

Only one count was recorded for this clonotype. This could be a read error, since a much larger clone is one nucleotide away. This chain links TRBV5-1 with TRBJ2-6; 8 nucleotides align to TRBD2. This CDR3 has 20 residues. CDR1 and CDR2 (germline): SGHRS, YFSETQ. Unmatched junction bases numbered 18, after V lost 7 bases and J lost 0 bases. The CDR3 nucleotides are TGCGCCAGCGGCCACCCTGAGCTAGCGGGTTCGTCCTCTGGGGCCAACGTCCTGACTTTC. It is translated as CASGHPELAGSSSGANVLTF.

Ten or more counts support this clonotype. This chain joins TRBV6-1 and TRBJ1-1; no definite D call. The CDR3 spans 12 residues. V was pared by 7 bases and J by 1 base, with 7 bases between. Germline V gives CDR1 MNHNS, CDR2 SASEGT. This CDR3 reads CASKSGNTEAFF. The CDR3 bases are TGTGCCAGCAAGAGCGGGAACACTGAAGCTTTCTTT.

The CDR3 bases are TGCGCCAGCAGCCACTACCGGGACGGATTCTACGAGCAGTACTTC. Residues: CASSHYRDGFYEQYF. The rearrangement links TRBV4-3 to TRBJ2-7; perhaps D is TRBD1 or TRBD2 (5 bases each). V gave up 3 bases and J gave up 3 bases, with 15 bases separating them. Germline loops: CDR1 LGHNA, CDR2 YSLEER. The CDR3 loop spans 15 amino acids.